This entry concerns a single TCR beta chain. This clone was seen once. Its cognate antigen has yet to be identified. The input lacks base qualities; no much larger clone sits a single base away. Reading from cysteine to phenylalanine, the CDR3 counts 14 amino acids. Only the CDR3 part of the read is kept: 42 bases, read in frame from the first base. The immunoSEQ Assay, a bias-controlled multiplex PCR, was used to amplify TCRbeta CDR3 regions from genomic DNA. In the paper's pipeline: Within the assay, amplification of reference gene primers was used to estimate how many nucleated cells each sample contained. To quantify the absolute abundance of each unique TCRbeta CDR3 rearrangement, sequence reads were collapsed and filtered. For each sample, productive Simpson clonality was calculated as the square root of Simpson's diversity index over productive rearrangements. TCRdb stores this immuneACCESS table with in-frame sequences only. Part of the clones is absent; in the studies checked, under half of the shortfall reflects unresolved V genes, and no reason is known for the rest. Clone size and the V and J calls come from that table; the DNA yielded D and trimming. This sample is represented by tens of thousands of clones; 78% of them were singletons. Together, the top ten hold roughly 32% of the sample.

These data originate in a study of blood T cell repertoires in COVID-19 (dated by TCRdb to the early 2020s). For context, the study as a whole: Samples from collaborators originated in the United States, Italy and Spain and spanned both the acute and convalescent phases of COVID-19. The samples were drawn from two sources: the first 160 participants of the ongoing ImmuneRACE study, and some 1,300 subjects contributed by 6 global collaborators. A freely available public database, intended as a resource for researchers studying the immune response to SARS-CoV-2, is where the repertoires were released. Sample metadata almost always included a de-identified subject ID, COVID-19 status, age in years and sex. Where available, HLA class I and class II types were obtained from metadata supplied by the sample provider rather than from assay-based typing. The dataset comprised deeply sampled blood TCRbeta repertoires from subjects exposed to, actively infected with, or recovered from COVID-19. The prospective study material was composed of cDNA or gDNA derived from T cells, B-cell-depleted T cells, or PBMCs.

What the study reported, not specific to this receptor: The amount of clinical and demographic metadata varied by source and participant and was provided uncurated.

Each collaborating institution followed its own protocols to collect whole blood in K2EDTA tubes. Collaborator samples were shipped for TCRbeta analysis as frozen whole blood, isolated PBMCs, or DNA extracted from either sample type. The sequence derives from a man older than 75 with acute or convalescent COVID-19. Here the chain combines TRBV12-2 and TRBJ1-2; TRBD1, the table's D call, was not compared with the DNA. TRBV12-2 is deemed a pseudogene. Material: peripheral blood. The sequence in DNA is TGTGCAAGTCGCTTTCTCCCAGGGGGGCAGGGCTACACCTTC. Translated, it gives CASRFLPGGQGYTF.